This T cell receptor (beta chain) originates from a study of tumour-infiltrating T cells in Burkitt lymphoma. Study in general: Productive clonality predicted overall and progression-free survival.

Sequencing used immunoSEQ multiplex PCR; TCRdb keeps in-frame clones, though not all of them. The sample contains fewer than 5,000 clones, more than 15% of which appear only once. The receptor's source is a human donor with diffuse large B-cell lymphoma. Some clones in this sample may be carry-over from other donors' samples. The sample taken for sequencing was tumor tissue.

CDR3 DNA: TGTGCCAGCAGCGCGGAAGGGGCAGCCTCGTCTCACAATGAGCAGTTCTTC. Protein: CASSAEGAASSHNEQFF. V and J are TRBV9 and TRBJ2-1, with a tentative D call TRBD1 (5 bases). Germline-derived CDR1 and CDR2 are SGDLS and YYNGEE. This CDR3 contains 17 residues. V lost 3 bases and J lost 5, with 21 bases in between.